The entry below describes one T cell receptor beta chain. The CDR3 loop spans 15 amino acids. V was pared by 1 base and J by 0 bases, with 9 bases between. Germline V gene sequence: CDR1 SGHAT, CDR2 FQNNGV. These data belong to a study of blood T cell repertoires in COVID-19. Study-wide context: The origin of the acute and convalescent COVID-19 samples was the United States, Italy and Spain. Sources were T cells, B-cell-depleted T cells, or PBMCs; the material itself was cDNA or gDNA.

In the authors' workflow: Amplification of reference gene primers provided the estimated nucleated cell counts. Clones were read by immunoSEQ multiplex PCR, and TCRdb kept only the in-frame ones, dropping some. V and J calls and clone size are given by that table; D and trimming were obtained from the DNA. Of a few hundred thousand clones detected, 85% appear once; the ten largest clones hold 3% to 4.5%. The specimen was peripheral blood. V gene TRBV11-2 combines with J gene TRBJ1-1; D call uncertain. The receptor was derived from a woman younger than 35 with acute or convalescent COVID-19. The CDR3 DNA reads TGTGCCAGCAGCTTAGTCTACAGAATGAACACTGAAGCTTTCTTT. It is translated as CASSLVYRMNTEAFF. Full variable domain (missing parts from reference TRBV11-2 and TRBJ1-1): EAGVAQSPRYKIIEKRQSVAFWCNPISGHATLYWYQQILGQGPKLLIQFQNNGVVDDSQLPKDRFSAERLKGVDSTLKIQPAKLEDSAVYLCASSLVYRMNTEAFFGQGTRLTVV.